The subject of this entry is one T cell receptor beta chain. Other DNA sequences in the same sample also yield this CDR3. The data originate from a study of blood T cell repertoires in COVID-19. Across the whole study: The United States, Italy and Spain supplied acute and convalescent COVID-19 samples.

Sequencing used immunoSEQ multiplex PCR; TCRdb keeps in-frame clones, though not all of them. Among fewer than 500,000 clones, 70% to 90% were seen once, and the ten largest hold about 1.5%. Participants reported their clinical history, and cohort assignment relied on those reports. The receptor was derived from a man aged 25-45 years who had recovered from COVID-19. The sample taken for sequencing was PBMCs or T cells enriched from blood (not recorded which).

CDR3 DNA: TGTGCCAGCAGTTACTCGGCGGGTAATCAGCCCCAGCATTTT. This gives the protein CASSYSAGNQPQHF. This chain links TRBV6-5 with TRBJ1-5; D is undetermined. V was pared by 0 bases and J by 4 bases, with 7 bases between. Looked up from germline, CDR1 is MNHEY and CDR2 is SVGAGI. The CDR3 sequence is 14 residues long.